This T cell receptor beta chain was profiled in a study of blood T cell repertoires in COVID-19. About the study: Acute-phase and convalescent COVID-19 samples originated in the United States, Italy and Spain. T cells, B-cell-depleted T cells, or PBMCs supplied cDNA or gDNA.

J gave up 0 bases and V 4 bases, and 6 bases lay outside the gene matches. This CDR3 has 16 residues. Germline loops: CDR1 KGHSH, CDR2 LQKENI. This clone was detected a few times. Under the authors' procedure: Reference gene primer amplification gave nucleated cell count estimates. The assay was immunoSEQ multiplex PCR, and TCRdb's table has in-frame clones only and misses some. V, J and clone size are those of that table, while D and trimming were read from the DNA. The sample has roughly 38,000 clones, 88% seen once. The specimen was peripheral blood. This TCR was recovered from a woman between 65 and 79 years old with acute or convalescent COVID-19. The chain recombines TRBV18 with TRBJ1-5, with 7 nucleotides matching TRBD1. DNA for the CDR3: TGTGCCAGCTCACTAGGGACAGTAAGTAGCAATCAGCCCCAGCATTTT. Translating gives CASSLGTVSSNQPQHF.